Listed here are 24 T cell receptor beta chains from one sample, sequenced in a study of cytomegalovirus exposure and HLA in healthy donors. In the PCR, 60 Vbeta and 13 Jbeta primers were used. TCRdb's copy holds only in-frame clones and misses some; the assay was immunoSEQ multiplex PCR. The sample totals 50,000 or so clones. The sequenced sample was PBMCs. These receptors were obtained from a man aged 50 to 59 in good health and CMV-seropositive.

The CDR3 reads CASSPRQGRGYGYTF. The CDR3, as DNA: TGTGCCAGCAGCCCCCGACAGGGCAGGGGCTATGGCTACACCTTC. This sequence joins TRBV7-9 and TRBJ1-2, with 7 bases lining up with TRBD1. Germline values: CDR1 SEHNR, CDR2 FQNEAQ (reference sequence). The CDR3 spans 15 residues. After removal of 5 bases from V and 4 bases from J, the junction contained 10 bases not matched to a gene.

The chain has TRBV4-2 and TRBJ2-3; 11 nucleotides match TRBD2. The V segment lost 2 bases and the J segment 5 bases; nucleotides outside the gene matches: 6. This CDR3 is 16 amino acids long. The V gene's germline CDR1 is LGHNA and CDR2 YNFKEQ. Here the CDR3 DNA reads TGTGCCAGCAGCCAAATAGCGGGGGGGCAGGGAGATACGCAGTATTTT. The encoded protein is CASSQIAGGQGDTQYF.

The chain carries TRBV6-5 and TRBJ2-1, with D possibly being TRBD1 (8 bases). Deletions cut 8 bases from V and 7 bases from J, with 15 bases between. This CDR3 has 13 amino acids. Germline loops: CDR1 MNHEY, CDR2 SVGAGI. CDR3 bases: TGTGCCAGCCGTCTACAGGGGGGGAATGAGCAGTTCTTC. It encodes CASRLQGGNEQFF.

This rearrangement joins TRBV19 to TRBJ1-4; maybe TRBD1 (5 bases). CDR1 is LNHDA, CDR2 SQIVND, per germline (reference sequence). This CDR3 spans 14 amino acids. V lost 4 bases, J lost 4 bases, and 10 bases lay in between. CDR3 residues: CASSTQASNEKLFF. CDR3 nucleotides: TGTGCCAGTAGTACACAGGCGAGTAATGAAAAACTGTTTTTT. Combining the CDR3 with reference TRBV19 and TRBJ1-4 gives the whole variable domain DGGITQSPKYLFRKEGQNVTLSCEQNLNHDAMYWYRQDPGQGLRLIYYSQIVNDFQKGDIAEGYSVSREKKESFPLTVTSAQKNPTAFYLCASSTQASNEKLFFGSGTQLSVL.

This chain connects TRBV4-3 to TRBJ2-7; D perhaps matches TRBD2 (7 bases). Trimming left V 0 bases short and J 9 bases short, with 12 bases between. This CDR3 region has 13 residues. Germline CDR1 is LGHNA and CDR2 is YSLEER. The CDR3: CASSQEEGGRQYF. CDR3 coding DNA: TGCGCCAGCAGCCAAGAGGAGGGGGGGCGGCAGTACTTC.

Worth noting for this clone: One junction end does not reproduce the germline sequence, and a read error may be involved. V is TRBV6-1 and J is TRBJ1-2, with 8 bases aligning to TRBD1. CDR1 and CDR2 from the germline V gene are MNHNS and SASEGT. There are 16 residues in the CDR3. CDR3 DNA: TGTGCCAGCAGAGAAGCAGGGGGCGCCCTCAACTATGGCTACACCTTC. This gives the protein CASREAGGALNYGYTF.

V and J are TRBV29-1 and TRBJ2-3, with D possibly matching TRBD1 (5 bases). Trimming stripped 3 bases from V and 2 bases from J, with 6 bases between. This CDR3 spans 12 amino acids. The germline V gene encodes CDR1 SQVTM and CDR2 ANQGSEA. The DNA of the CDR3 is TGCAGCGTTGACAGGGACACAGATACGCAGTATTTT. This codes for CSVDRDTDTQYF.

V is TRBV5-1 and J is TRBJ2-7; 8 nucleotides align to TRBD1. The germline CDR1 and CDR2 sequences are SGHRS and YFSETQ. The J segment lost 3 bases and the V segment lost 4 bases, leaving 9 bases of the junction unmatched. This CDR3 is 15 amino acids long. DNA of the CDR3: TGCGCCAGCAGCCCGACAGGGGCCCGGGGCTACGAGCAGTACTTC. This encodes CASSPTGARGYEQYF. The full variable domain, in which reference TRBV5-1 and TRBJ2-7 provide the parts outside the CDR3, is KAGVTQTPRYLIKTRGQQVTLSCSPISGHRSVSWYQQTPGQGLQFLFEYFSETQRNKGNFPGRFSGRQFSNSRSEMNVSTLELGDSALYLCASSPTGARGYEQYFGPGTRLTVT.

A note on this clone: A read error may produce the germline difference seen at one junction end. This chain connects TRBV7-7 to TRBJ1-1; maybe TRBD1 (5 bases). The CDR3 is 15 residues long. The germline V gene encodes CDR1 SSHAT and CDR2 FNYEAQ (reference sequence). CDR3 in DNA: TGTGCTAGCAGCCTCTCTCAGGGAATGAACACTGAAGCTTTCTTT. Amino acids: CASSLSQGMNTEAFF.

CDR3 sequence reads: CASSVEQGLGYEQYF. CDR3 bases: TGTGCCAGCAGCGTAGAGCAGGGATTAGGCTACGAGCAGTACTTC. The chain carries TRBV9 and TRBJ2-7; tentative D call: TRBD1 (5 bases). Germline CDR1 reads SGDLS; CDR2 reads YYNGEE. The CDR3 length is 15 residues. Deletions cut 0 bases from V and 3 bases from J, with 13 bases between.

V usage is TRBV9 and J usage is TRBJ2-5, with D tentatively TRBD2 (6 bases). CDR1 is SGDLS, CDR2 YYNGEE, per germline. The CDR3 has 13 amino acids. The germline V and J ends were trimmed by 3 bases and 2 bases, with 8 bases remaining between them. The CDR3 DNA sequence: TGTGCCAGCAGCGCGGGACTGCAAGAGACCCAGTACTTC. It codes for CASSAGLQETQYF.

V usage is TRBV30 and J usage is TRBJ1-2; no definite D call. The germline V gene encodes CDR1 GTSNPN and CDR2 SVGIG (reference sequence). CDR3 size: 10 residues. V was pared by 5 bases and J by 3 bases, with 4 bases between. CDR3 nucleotide sequence: TGTGCCTGGGAGGACTATGGCTACACCTTC. Protein: CAWEDYGYTF.

This chain uses TRBV5-6 with TRBJ1-1; TRBD1 might be the D (5 bases). The V end was cut by 0 bases, the J end by 1 base, with 13 bases between. This CDR3 is 16 amino acids long. Looked up from germline, CDR1 is SGHDT and CDR2 is YYEEEE. The CDR3 DNA sequence: TGTGCCAGCAGCTTGGCAGGGTCCGGTACGAACACTGAAGCTTTCTTT. Translating it yields CASSLAGSGTNTEAFF.

The chain is built from TRBV9 and TRBJ2-3, with TRBD2 matching 9 bases. CDR3 length: 15 amino acids. In germline, CDR1 is SGDLS, CDR2 YYNGEE. V lost 1 base to trimming and J lost 4 bases; unmatched junction nucleotides: 4. The CDR3 is CASSVLAGGPDTQYF. Written as DNA, the CDR3 is TGTGCCAGCAGCGTATTGGCGGGAGGGCCAGATACGCAGTATTTT.

This chain links TRBV6-6 with TRBJ1-1; TRBD1 matches 7 bases. V trimming: 6 bases; J trimming: 4 bases; junction bases outside the gene matches: 8. This CDR3 contains 14 residues. Germline V gives CDR1 MNHNY, CDR2 SVGAGI (reference sequence). Written as DNA, the CDR3 is TGTGCCAGCAGATCCATCCAGGGGGTCACTGAAGCTTTCTTT. This encodes CASRSIQGVTEAFF.

This chain connects TRBV5-6 to TRBJ1-2; TRBD1 matches at 7 bases. The CDR3 runs to 12 residues. Germline-derived CDR1 and CDR2 are SGHDT and YYEEEE. V dropped 4 bases and J dropped 5; count of bases not matched to a gene: 2. As DNA, the CDR3 is TGTGCCAGCAGCCCGACAGGGTATGGCTACACCTTC. Translating gives CASSPTGYGYTF.

The genes are TRBV28 and TRBJ2-7, with 7 bases that match TRBD1. CDR1 is MDHEN and CDR2 is SYDVKM in the germline V gene. The ends lost 8 bases at V and 7 bases at J; junction bases unmatched: 17. This CDR3 is built from 15 residues. The CDR3 region is CASSALPKGALEQYF. In DNA, the CDR3 is TGTGCCAGCTCGGCCCTGCCGAAGGGGGCGCTTGAGCAGTACTTC.

The rearrangement links TRBV2 to TRBJ2-7, with D possibly TRBD1 on 6 matching bases. Germline CDR1 and CDR2: SNHLY and FYNNEI. V shed 8 bases and J shed 7 bases, with 18 bases lying between them. The CDR3 has 13 residues. CDR3: CASAPDRSGEQYF. The CDR3 DNA reads as TGTGCCAGCGCACCAGACAGGTCTGGGGAGCAGTACTTC.

The rearrangement links TRBV19 to TRBJ2-7; TRBD2 might be the D (5 bases). Germline-derived CDR1 and CDR2 are LNHDA and SQIVND (reference sequence). Trimming pared 4 bases from V and 3 bases from J, leaving 22 bases between. CDR3 size: 17 residues. CDR3 coding DNA: TGTGCCAGTAGTAGCTCCAATATAGGGCGGGCCTACTACGAGCAGTACTTC. It codes for CASSSSNIGRAYYEQYF.

V usage is TRBV7-9 and J usage is TRBJ1-2; no clear D. Trimming took off 6 bases at V and 5 bases at J, with 10 bases between the two ends. The CDR3 spans 12 residues. Looked up from germline, CDR1 is SEHNR and CDR2 is FQNEAQ (reference sequence). CDR3 amino acids: CASREAEYGYTF. The CDR3 DNA reads TGTGCCAGCAGAGAGGCCGAATATGGCTACACCTTC.

CDR3 sequence (DNA): TGTGCCAGCAGCCCCCGAGGACAGGGTGAGACCCAGTACTTC. As protein: CASSPRGQGETQYF. The chain recombines TRBV9 with TRBJ2-5, with 8 positions matching TRBD1. Germline values: CDR1 SGDLS, CDR2 YYNGEE. The CDR3 totals 14 residues. V trimming: 4 bases; J trimming: 5 bases; junction bases outside the gene matches: 7.

J is TRBJ2-1 and V is TRBV19, with 9 bases fitting TRBD2. Germline assignment: CDR1 LNHDA and CDR2 SQIVND (reference sequence). CDR3 size: 15 residues. Trimming removed 8 bases from V and 3 bases from J; junction bases left unmatched: 8. The CDR3 region has the DNA TGTGCCAGTGGGGTGACTAGCGGAGACTACAATGAGCAGTTCTTC. It specifies CASGVTSGDYNEQFF.

The CDR3 DNA reads TGTGCCAGCAGCCTCCGGGACAGGGGGTCTGGCTACACCTTC. Translating it yields CASSLRDRGSGYTF. The J gene is TRBJ1-2, the V gene TRBV7-8; 11 bases line up with TRBD1. This CDR3 is 14 amino acids long. CDR1 is SGHVS, CDR2 FQNEAQ, per germline. With V trimmed by 5 bases and J by 7 bases, 6 bases remained unmatched.

This sequence joins TRBV4-3 and TRBJ2-1, with TRBD2 identical over 10 bases. CDR1 and CDR2 (germline): LGHNA, YSLEER. Losses at the gene ends were 3 bases for V and 2 bases for J; bases not matched to a gene: 10. This CDR3 has 18 residues. The CDR3 spells CASSHDQRSGGAYNEQFF. The CDR3 nucleotides are TGCGCCAGCAGCCATGACCAGCGAAGCGGGGGGGCCTACAATGAGCAGTTCTTC.